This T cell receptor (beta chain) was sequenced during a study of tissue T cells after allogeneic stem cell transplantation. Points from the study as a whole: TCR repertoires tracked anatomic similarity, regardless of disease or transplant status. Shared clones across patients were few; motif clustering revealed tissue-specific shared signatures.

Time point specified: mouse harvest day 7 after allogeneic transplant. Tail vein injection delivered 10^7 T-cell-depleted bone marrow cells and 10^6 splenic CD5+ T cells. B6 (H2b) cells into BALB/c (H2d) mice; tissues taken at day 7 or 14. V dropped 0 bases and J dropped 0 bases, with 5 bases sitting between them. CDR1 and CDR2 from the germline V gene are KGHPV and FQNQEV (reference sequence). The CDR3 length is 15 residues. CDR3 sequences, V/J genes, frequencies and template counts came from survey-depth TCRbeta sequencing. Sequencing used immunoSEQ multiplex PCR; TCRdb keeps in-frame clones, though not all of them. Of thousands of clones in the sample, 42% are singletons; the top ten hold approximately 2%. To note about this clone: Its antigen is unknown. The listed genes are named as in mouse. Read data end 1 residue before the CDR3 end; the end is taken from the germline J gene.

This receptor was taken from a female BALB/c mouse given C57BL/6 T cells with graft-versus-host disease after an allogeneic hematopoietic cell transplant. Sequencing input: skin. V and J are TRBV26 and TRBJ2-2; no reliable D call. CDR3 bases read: TGTGCCAGCAGTCTGTCAGGGTCAAACACCGGGCAGCTCTAC. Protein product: CASSLSGSNTGQLY. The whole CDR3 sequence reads CASSLSGSNTGQLYF.